Listed here are 10 T cell receptor beta chains from one sample, sequenced in a study of blood T cell repertoires in COVID-19. TCRdb's table, derived via immunoSEQ multiplex PCR, lists solely in-frame clones and lacks some. The table includes some 250,000 clones, around 89% detected once. Sequencing was carried out using peripheral blood. Every receptor here comes from a middle-aged woman who had recovered from COVID-19.

This clone was counted a single time. The rearrangement uses TRBV6-2 or TRBV6-3 and TRBJ2-3; 13 bases map to TRBD2. The CDR3 contains 18 residues. The V and J ends lost 3 bases and 5 bases, in that order; junction bases with no gene match: 11. CDR1 and CDR2 from the germline V gene are MNHEY and SVGEGT. In DNA, the CDR3 is TGTGCCAGCAGTTATGCCCGGACTAGCGGGAGAGGAGGAGATACGCAGTATTTT. Translating gives CASSYARTSGRGGDTQYF.

This clone was seen a few times. V and J are TRBV7-9 and TRBJ2-5, with D possibly TRBD1 on 5 matching bases. V was pared by 3 bases and J by 5 bases, with 10 bases between. The CDR3 loop spans 13 amino acids. In germline, CDR1 is SEHNR, CDR2 FQNEAQ (reference sequence). The CDR3 bases are TGTGCCAGCAGCTTGGACAACCGGGAGACCCAGTACTTC. Its protein is CASSLDNRETQYF.

The chain combines TRBV5-4 with TRBJ1-2; 11 bases line up with TRBD1. Germline V gene data show CDR1 as SGHNT and CDR2 as YYREEE (reference sequence). The CDR3 is 15 residues long. With V trimmed by 3 bases and J by 2 bases, 3 bases remained unmatched. CDR3 DNA: TGTGCCAGCAGCTGGGGGACAGGGGGGAACTATGGCTACACCTTC. Translation: CASSWGTGGNYGYTF. The variable domain in full, with the rest retrieved from reference TRBV5-4 and TRBJ1-2, is ETGVTQSPTHLIKTRGQQVTLRCSSQSGHNTVSWYQQALGQGPQFIFQYYREEENGRGNFPPRFSGLQFPNYSSELNVNALELDDSALYLCASSWGTGGNYGYTFGSGTRLTVV.

This clone was counted a single time. The rearrangement joins TRBV3-1 (or the pseudogene TRBV3-2) to TRBJ1-1; D is unclear. V was pared by 4 bases and J by 4 bases, with 13 bases between. The length of the CDR3 is 14 residues. CDR1 and CDR2 (germline): LGHDT, YNNKEL (reference sequence). CDR3 DNA: TGTGCCAGCAGCCTAAAGGCGGGTCCCACTGAAGCTTTCTTT. As protein: CASSLKAGPTEAFF.

The chain uses TRBV18 and TRBJ2-2, with D unclear. Germline CDR1 reads KGHSH; CDR2 reads LQKENI. V shed 3 bases and J shed 8 bases, with 4 bases lying between them. This CDR3 has 11 amino acids. CDR3: CASSPPGELFF. The CDR3 DNA follows: TGTGCCAGCTCACCCCCTGGGGAGCTGTTTTTT. The variable domain in full, with the rest retrieved from reference TRBV18 and TRBJ2-2, is NAGVMQNPRHLVRRRGQEARLRCSPMKGHSHVYWYRQLPEEGLKFMVYLQKENIIDESGMPKERFSAEFPKEGPSILRIQQVVRGDSAAYFCASSPPGELFFGEGSRLTVL.

This chain uses TRBV7-2 with TRBJ2-7; 9 bases line up with TRBD2. CDR3 length: 14 residues. After removal of 5 bases from V and 6 bases from J, the junction contained 8 bases not matched to a gene. Germline V gene sequence: CDR1 SGHTA, CDR2 FQGNSA. The CDR3 region has the DNA TGTGCCAGCAGCGCCAGTAGCGGGAGAACCGAGCAGTACTTC. Its protein product is CASSASSGRTEQYF.

The chain joins TRBV7-2 to TRBJ1-3; maybe TRBD1 (5 bases). The V gene lost 1 base and the J gene lost 2 bases, with 9 bases spanning the gap. This CDR3 is 15 amino acids long. CDR1 and CDR2 (germline): SGHTA, FQGNSA. The CDR3 coding sequence is TGTGCCAGCAGCTTAGTGTGGGGGGCTGGAAACACCATATATTTT. As protein: CASSLVWGAGNTIYF.

The chain combines TRBV29-1 with TRBJ1-2; D is uncertain. CDR1 is SQVTM, CDR2 ANQGSEA, per germline. The CDR3 loop spans 12 amino acids. Trimming removed 3 bases at V and 6 bases at J, with 11 bases between. Here the CDR3 reads CSVDGGIHGYTF. CDR3 in DNA: TGCAGCGTTGATGGAGGGATCCATGGCTACACCTTC.

The chain employs TRBV29-1 and TRBJ1-2; weak D call: TRBD1 (6 bases). Germline CDR1 is SQVTM and CDR2 is ANQGSEA. Trimming shortened V by 8 bases and J by 6 bases, and 10 bases separated the two germline ends. CDR3 length: 10 amino acids. For the CDR3, the DNA is TGCAGCTCCGGGGGGCATGGCTACACCTTC. Its translation: CSSGGHGYTF.

Ten or more counts support this clone. Other DNA sequences in the same sample also yield this CDR3. The CDR3 spells CASSPGTGNTEAFF. CDR3 nucleotide sequence: TGTGCCAGCTCACCAGGGACAGGGAACACTGAAGCTTTCTTT. This chain links TRBV18 with TRBJ1-1; 8 bases are shared with TRBD1. V shed 2 bases, J shed 1 base, and the junction held 0 bases outside the gene matches. The CDR3 extends over 14 amino acids. The germline gives CDR1 KGHSH, CDR2 LQKENI.